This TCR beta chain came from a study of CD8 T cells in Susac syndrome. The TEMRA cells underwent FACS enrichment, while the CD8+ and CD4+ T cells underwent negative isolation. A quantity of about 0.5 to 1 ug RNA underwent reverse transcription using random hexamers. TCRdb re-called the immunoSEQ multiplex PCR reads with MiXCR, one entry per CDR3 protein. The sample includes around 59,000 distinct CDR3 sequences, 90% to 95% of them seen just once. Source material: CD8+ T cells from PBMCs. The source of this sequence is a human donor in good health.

CDR3 nucleotide sequence: TGTGCCAGCAGCTCGGACAGTTCACCCCTCCACTTT. This gives the protein CASSSDSSPLHF. V usage is TRBV7-9 and J usage is TRBJ1-6, with D possibly TRBD1 on 6 matching bases. This CDR3 is 12 amino acids long. Per the germline V gene, CDR1 is SEHNR and CDR2 is FQNEAQ (reference sequence). Between the trimmed V and J ends, which lost 4 bases and 9 bases, there was a span of 7 bases.